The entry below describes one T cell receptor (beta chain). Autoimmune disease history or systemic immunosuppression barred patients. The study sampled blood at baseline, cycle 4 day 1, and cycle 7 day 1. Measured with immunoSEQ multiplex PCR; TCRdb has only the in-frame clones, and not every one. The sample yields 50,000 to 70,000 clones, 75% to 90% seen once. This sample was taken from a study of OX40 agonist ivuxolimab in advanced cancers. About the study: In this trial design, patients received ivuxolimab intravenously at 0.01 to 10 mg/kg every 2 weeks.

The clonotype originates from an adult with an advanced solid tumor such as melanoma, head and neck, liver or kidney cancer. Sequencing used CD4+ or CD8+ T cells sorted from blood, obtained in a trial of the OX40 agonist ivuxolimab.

DNA of the CDR3: TGTGCCAGCAGCTTAGAAGTTACAGATACGCAGTATTTT. The encoded protein is CASSLEVTDTQYF. V and J are TRBV7-9 and TRBJ2-3; D not resolved. This CDR3 is built from 13 residues. Trimming removed 1 base from V and 3 bases from J, with 5 bases in between. Germline V gene lookup returns CDR1 SEHNR and CDR2 FQNEAQ (reference sequence).